The clone carrying this TCR beta chain was counted between two and nine times. Its antigen is currently unknown. The sample originates from a study of regulatory T cells in long-lasting Graves disease. Study-wide findings and caveats: Persistent disease favored TRBV28, TRBJ1-2 and TRBJ2-5. No thyroid tissue was studied; the work used peripheral blood only.

Time point here: persistent/refractory GD, antithyroid drugs over 5 years with positive TRAb. Generation of the TCR library employed RNA extracted from PBMCs. Peripheral blood, about 10 milliliters per patient, was collected in EDTA tubes. V dropped 2 bases and J dropped 0; count of bases not matched to a gene: 4. The length of the CDR3 is 16 residues. CDR1 and CDR2 from the germline V gene are SGDLS and YYNGEE. Sequencing libraries for TCR beta were prepared with iRepertoire HTBI primers and Arm-PCR of CDR3 regions. Using its own MiXCR run on the multiplex PCR reads, TCRdb lists one record per CDR3 protein. Among almost 350,000 distinct CDR3 sequences, around a fifth were seen once, and the ten largest hold 29%.

The chain is built from TRBV9 and TRBJ2-4, with 8 positions matching TRBD1. The input for sequencing was peripheral blood mononuclear cells (PBMCs), taken when the disease was refractory, from a patient treated with antithyroid drugs. This TCR came from a female donor with Graves disease. In nucleotides, the CDR3 is TGTGCCAGCAGCGTGGGACAGGCCTTAGCCAAAAACATTCAGTACTTC. Translation: CASSVGQALAKNIQYF. Full variable domain (rest looked up from reference TRBV9 and TRBJ2-4): DSGVTQTPKHLITATGQRVTLRCSPRSGDLSVYWYQQSLDQGLQFLIQYYNGEERAKGNILERFSAQQFPDLHSELNLSSLELGDSALYFCASSVGQALAKNIQYFGAGTRLSVL.